The rows below give T cell receptor beta chains drawn from one sample of a study of shared clonotypes between healthy human individuals. Sequencing used immunoSEQ multiplex PCR; TCRdb keeps in-frame clones, though not all of them. The sample has 500,000 to 650,000 clones; just over 75% are singletons. The specimen sequenced was PBMCs. The source is a woman aged 35 to 49 in good health. Some clones in this sample may be carry-over from other donors' samples. CDR3s include the opening cysteine and the closing phenylalanine or tryptophan. D genes are given only for firm matches. The listing skips clone size in some rows; elsewhere it reads once, few, many or a size class.

v_gene,abundance,j_gene,d_gene,CDR3nt,CDR3aa
TRBV27,.,TRBJ2-1,TRBD2,TGTGCCAGCAGTTTCGGACTAGCGGGAGGTCTTAATGAGCAGTTCTTC,CASSFGLAGGLNEQFF
TRBV27,.,TRBJ2-4,TRBD2,TGTGCCAGCAGTCTTACCCCAGCGGGAGCCCAAGGCAGCAACATTCAGTACTTC,CASSLTPAGAQGSNIQYF
TRBV5-1,.,TRBJ2-2,.,TGCGCCAGCAGCTCCCTGAGCACCGGGGAGCTGTTTTTT,CASSSLSTGELFF
TRBV28,.,TRBJ2-7,TRBD2,TGTGCCACCTTAGCGGGGCCCCACTACGAGCAGTACTTC,CATLAGPHYEQYF
TRBV7-2,.,TRBJ2-7,TRBD2,TGTGCCAGCAGCTTAGTCTGGCTAGCGGGGGGCTACGAGCAGTACTTC,CASSLVWLAGGYEQYF
TRBV5-1,.,TRBJ2-7,TRBD1,TGCGTCAGCAGCAGAACGGGACAGAGCTACGAGCAGTACTTC,CVSSRTGQSYEQYF
TRBV29-1,.,TRBJ2-1,.,TGCAGCGCCCTTCTGAGTGAGCAGTTCTTC,CSALLSEQFF
TRBV29-1,.,TRBJ1-2,.,TGCAGCGTTGGGTTGGACTATGGCTACACCTTC,CSVGLDYGYTF
TRBV6-1,.,TRBJ2-7,TRBD1,TGTGCCAGCACGCGACAGGGTCTTGAGCAGTACTTC,CASTRQGLEQYF
TRBV2,.,TRBJ2-7,.,TGTGCCAGCAGTGAAATCAGGTCCGGGCAGTACTTC,CASSEIRSGQYF
TRBV6-1,.,TRBJ1-4,.,TGTGCCAGCAGTCTGGGGACTTATGAAAAACTGTTTTTT,CASSLGTYEKLFF
TRBV10-2,.,TRBJ2-7,.,TGCGCCATTTCTACCGGGACCACCTACGAGCAGTACTTC,CAISTGTTYEQYF
TRBV5-1,.,TRBJ2-1,.,TGCGCCAGCAGCTTGGGGCCCGGACTGGGCTACAATGAGCAGTTCTTC,CASSLGPGLGYNEQFF
TRBV9,.,TRBJ2-7,.,TGTGCCAGCAGCGTAGGTCCGGAAGCCGAGCAGTACTTC,CASSVGPEAEQYF
TRBV6-1,few,TRBJ1-1,.,TGTGCCAGCAAGAGCACCGGACAGCGCGCTGAAGCTTTCTTT,CASKSTGQRAEAFF
TRBV5-1,.,TRBJ2-1,.,TGCGCCAGCAGTTTGGACACATACAATGAGCAGTTCTTC,CASSLDTYNEQFF
TRBV6-1,.,TRBJ2-2,.,TGTGCCAGCAGGGGGGACCCGCAATCCGGGGAGCTGTTTTTT,CASRGDPQSGELFF
TRBV6-1,once,TRBJ1-5,TRBD1,TGTGCCAGCACTCCGGACAGGGACGGTTTTAGCCCCCAGCATTTT,CASTPDRDGFSPQHF
TRBV30,few,TRBJ2-5,.,TGTGCCTGGAGTGGGGGGAGGCAAGAGACCCAGTACTTC,CAWSGGRQETQYF
TRBV30,.,TRBJ2-7,.,TGTGCCTGGGGGGTAGATTCGAGGCTTTACGAGCAGTACTTC,CAWGVDSRLYEQYF
TRBV4-3,.,TRBJ2-3,.,TGCGCCAGCAGCCAAGATCAAGCAGTTGGTACAGATACGCAGTATTTT,CASSQDQAVGTDTQYF
TRBV5-1,.,TRBJ2-6,TRBD1,TGCGCCAGCAGCCGCGACAGGGCCCTGTCTGGGGCCAACGTCCTGACTTTC,CASSRDRALSGANVLTF
TRBV27,.,TRBJ2-7,TRBD2,TGTGCCAGCAGTTCCGGACTAGCGGGAGAGTACGAGCAGTACTTC,CASSSGLAGEYEQYF
TRBV5-1,.,TRBJ2-1,.,TGCGCCAGCAGCTTGGGGGACTCACCCTACAATGAGCAGTTCTTC,CASSLGDSPYNEQFF
TRBV7-9,.,TRBJ2-4,.,TGTGCCAGCAGCTTAGTAGGCCAGGGGTTAGGGTACTTC,CASSLVGQGLGYF
TRBV18,.,TRBJ2-1,.,TGTGCCAGCTCACCACTCGAAGGGGGTTGGAATGAGCAGTTCTTC,CASSPLEGGWNEQFF
TRBV5-6,once,TRBJ1-3,TRBD1,TGTGCCAGCCGGGACAGCTCTGGAAACACCATATATTTT,CASRDSSGNTIYF
TRBV7-3,few,TRBJ2-7,TRBD2,TGTGCCAGCAGCCCAACTAGCGAAACGTACGAGCAGTACTTC,CASSPTSETYEQYF
TRBV29-1,.,TRBJ1-4,.,TGCAGCGTTGAGATAGGACATGAAAAACTGTTTTTT,CSVEIGHEKLFF
TRBV7-3,.,TRBJ1-1,TRBD1,TGTGCCAGCAGCTTATCCCCCCGGTCAGGGGGGAGAGCTTTCTTT,CASSLSPRSGGRAFF
TRBV30,.,TRBJ2-2,TRBD2,TGTGCCTGGTCATTTAAGGGACTAGCGGGAGCCGGGGAGCTGTTTTTT,CAWSFKGLAGAGELFF
TRBV28,.,TRBJ2-7,.,TGTGCCAGCAGTTTAGGCAGGGATAGGTCCTACGAGCAGTACTTC,CASSLGRDRSYEQYF
TRBV7-6,.,TRBJ2-1,.,TGTGCCAGCAGCCAAATTGGCGGGCCAATGAATGAGCAGTTCTTC,CASSQIGGPMNEQFF
TRBV27,.,TRBJ1-2,.,TGTGCCAGCAGTTTATTTTTTCGGGGGAACTATGGCTACACCTTC,CASSLFFRGNYGYTF
TRBV5-4,few,TRBJ2-1,.,TGTGCCAGCAGCTCCAAGATCTCCTACAATGAGCAGTTCTTC,CASSSKISYNEQFF
TRBV25-1,.,TRBJ1-1,.,TGTGCCAGCACAGCCCGAAGGAACACTGAAGCTTTCTTT,CASTARRNTEAFF
TRBV6-1,.,TRBJ2-2,TRBD2,TGTGCCAGCAGTGAACTAGCGGGAGAAGCCGGGGAGCTGTTTTTT,CASSELAGEAGELFF
TRBV18,.,TRBJ2-7,TRBD1,TGTGCCAGCTCATTGGACAGGAGCCACGAGCAGTACTTC,CASSLDRSHEQYF
TRBV19,.,TRBJ2-1,.,TGTGCCAGTAGCCCCAGCGGCGGCAACCAAGGGCACAATGAGCAGTTCTTC,CASSPSGGNQGHNEQFF
TRBV7-9,.,TRBJ2-3,.,TGTGCCAGCAGCCCAAATCCGGGAGAGGGGACAGATACGCAGTATTTT,CASSPNPGEGTDTQYF
TRBV14,.,TRBJ2-2,TRBD1,TGTGCCAGCAGTCTGACAGGGGGAAACACCGGGGAGCTGTTTTTT,CASSLTGGNTGELFF
TRBV7-2,.,TRBJ2-7,TRBD2,TGTGCCAGCAGCCCGGCCGGGACTAGCGGTAACTTGCAGTACTTC,CASSPAGTSGNLQYF
TRBV29-1,.,TRBJ2-7,TRBD1,TGCAGCGTTGAAGGAGTCAGGGGGCGGGTGTACGAGCAGTACTTC,CSVEGVRGRVYEQYF
TRBV11-2,.,TRBJ2-1,TRBD2,TGTGCCAGCAGCTTAGTGGCAGGACTAGCGGGTTACAATGAGCAGTTCTTC,CASSLVAGLAGYNEQFF
TRBV5-4,.,TRBJ1-2,.,TGTGCCAGCAGCTTGGACGACTATGGCTACACCTTC,CASSLDDYGYTF
TRBV27,.,TRBJ2-5,TRBD2,TGTGCCAGCAGTTTATCTACTAGCGGGCTGGCGGAGACCCAGTACTTC,CASSLSTSGLAETQYF
TRBV4-3,few,TRBJ2-7,.,TGCGCCAGCAGCCAAGGAAGATTTAGCGAGCAGTACTTC,CASSQGRFSEQYF
TRBV11-3,.,TRBJ2-2,TRBD2,TGTGCCAGCAGCCCGAGCGGGAGGGCCCTCGGAGTCACCGGGGAGCTGTTTTTT,CASSPSGRALGVTGELFF
TRBV7-9,.,TRBJ2-7,TRBD1,TGTGCCAGCAGCTTAGGACAGGGGCCGCGGCACGAGCAGTACTTC,CASSLGQGPRHEQYF
TRBV2,few,TRBJ1-1,.,TGTGCCAGCAGTGAAGCCTGGGGGGTAATGAGCACTGAAGCTTTCTTT,CASSEAWGVMSTEAFF
TRBV19,few,TRBJ2-5,TRBD1,TGTGCCAGTGCCATACAGGGGGCTCGGGAGACCCAGTACTTC,CASAIQGARETQYF
TRBV25-1,many,TRBJ2-1,.,TGTGCCAGCAGTGAATCCCGGGCAGACTCCTACAATGAGCAGTTCTTC,CASSESRADSYNEQFF
TRBV7-8,.,TRBJ2-1,.,TGTGCCAGCAGCATACGGACGGGGTACAATGAGCAGTTCTTC,CASSIRTGYNEQFF
TRBV5-5,.,TRBJ2-7,.,TGTGCCAGCAGCACGGCCACAGGGCCTACCTACGAGCAGTACTTC,CASSTATGPTYEQYF
TRBV7-3,.,TRBJ1-1,TRBD1,TGTGCCAGCAGCTTATCGGGGGACAGAGACTCTTTCTTT,CASSLSGDRDSFF
TRBV7-2,.,TRBJ1-4,.,TGTGCCAGCAGCTTCGGGCAGGTTGAAAAACTGTTTTTT,CASSFGQVEKLFF
TRBV15,.,TRBJ1-1,TRBD1,TGTGCCACCAGCAGGGGGACCGGACAGGGGCTCACTGAAGCTTTCTTT,CATSRGTGQGLTEAFF
TRBV9,.,TRBJ2-3,TRBD1,TGTGCCAGCAGCGCCGGGACAGGAATGAGCACAGATACGCAGTATTTT,CASSAGTGMSTDTQYF
TRBV30,.,TRBJ2-5,TRBD1,TGTGCCTGGAGTGGGGGCAGGACAGGAACACAAGAGACCCAGTACTTC,CAWSGGRTGTQETQYF